The 30 T cell receptor beta chains presented below share a single source sample, sequenced in a study of resident and recirculating memory T cells in vitiligo. TCRdb's table, derived via immunoSEQ multiplex PCR, lists solely in-frame clones and lacks some. The sample records roughly 76,000 clones, just over 90% being singletons. The sequenced material came from blood. All receptors derive from a male donor with vitiligo.

V and J are TRBV5-1 and TRBJ1-1; 11 bases are a match to TRBD1. Germline V lookup: CDR1 SGHRS, CDR2 YFSETQ. The CDR3 is made up of 20 amino acids. The V segment lost 4 bases and the J segment 4 bases; nucleotides outside the gene matches: 21. In DNA, the CDR3 is TGCGCCAGCAGCGACATTACGGTGGGACAGGGGGTTATGAGGGCCACTGAAGCTTTCTTT. Translation gives CASSDITVGQGVMRATEAFF. The full variable domain, in which reference TRBV5-1 and TRBJ1-1 provide the parts outside the CDR3, is KAGVTQTPRYLIKTRGQQVTLSCSPISGHRSVSWYQQTPGQGLQFLFEYFSETQRNKGNFPGRFSGRQFSNSRSEMNVSTLELGDSALYLCASSDITVGQGVMRATEAFFGQGTRLTVV.

The count of this clone is one. The chain combines TRBV19 with TRBJ2-7; 8 nucleotides align to TRBD1. CDR1 is LNHDA and CDR2 is SQIVND in the germline V gene (reference sequence). This CDR3 spans 15 amino acids. J lost 3 bases, V lost 2 bases, and 6 bases had no gene match. The CDR3 DNA follows: TGTGCCAGTAGTATAAGCGGACAGGGCCTCTACGAGCAGTACTTC. Encoded protein: CASSISGQGLYEQYF. Complete variable domain (other parts from reference TRBV19 and TRBJ2-7): DGGITQSPKYLFRKEGQNVTLSCEQNLNHDAMYWYRQDPGQGLRLIYYSQIVNDFQKGDIAEGYSVSREKKESFPLTVTSAQKNPTAFYLCASSISGQGLYEQYFGPGTRLTVT.

V is TRBV28 and J is TRBJ2-3; weak D call: TRBD1 (6 bases). Germline V gives CDR1 MDHEN, CDR2 SYDVKM. CDR3 length equals 19 residues. V was trimmed by 4 bases and J by 0 bases, leaving 23 bases between them. CDR3 nucleotide sequence: TGTGCCAGCAGTTATTCGGGACAAGGGGATTTTACTAGCACAGATACGCAGTATTTT. Translated: CASSYSGQGDFTSTDTQYF.

This clone was found once. DNA of the CDR3: TGTGCCAGCAGCGCCAGAAACTCAGGGGCCCGAGTCTACGAGCAGTACTTC. This translates into CASSARNSGARVYEQYF. The chain recombines TRBV7-9 with TRBJ2-7, with TRBD1 as a possible D gene (6 bases). The CDR3 contains 17 residues. V was clipped by 5 bases and J by 3 bases, with 23 bases between them. Looked up from germline, CDR1 is SEHNR and CDR2 is FQNEAQ (reference sequence).

This chain links TRBV5-1 with TRBJ2-3; 8 bases align to TRBD1. The germline gives CDR1 SGHRS, CDR2 YFSETQ. This CDR3 is 14 amino acids long. The V gene end was trimmed by 0 bases and the J gene end by 5 bases; junction bases not matched to a gene: 2. The CDR3 DNA sequence: TGCGCCAGCAGCTTGGGGGGGACAGGAGATACGCAGTATTTT. This translates into CASSLGGTGDTQYF.

The chain links TRBV7-3 to TRBJ2-3, with a weak D call TRBD1 (5 bases). Looked up from germline, CDR1 is SGHTA and CDR2 is FQGTGA. Trimming cost V 3 bases and J 0 bases, with 7 bases left between them. This CDR3 has 14 residues. The CDR3: CASSLTVSTDTQYF. CDR3 nucleotide sequence: TGTGCCAGCAGCTTGACAGTTAGCACAGATACGCAGTATTTT.

This rearrangement joins TRBV11-2 to TRBJ2-3; 9 bases map to TRBD2. The CDR3 has 15 amino acids. The germline CDR1 and CDR2 sequences are SGHAT and FQNNGV. The junction had 7 bases not matched to a gene; V was cut back by 2 bases and J by 7 bases. The CDR3 sequence: CASSLTRGGLHTQYF. In nucleotides, the CDR3 is TGTGCCAGCAGCTTAACGCGGGGGGGACTTCATACGCAGTATTTT.

The V call is TRBV11-2, the J call TRBJ1-1; 8 bases align to TRBD1. The CDR3 has 14 amino acids. Germline V gene sequence: CDR1 SGHAT, CDR2 FQNNGV. V dropped 5 bases and J dropped 3; count of bases not matched to a gene: 5. The chain's CDR3 is CASSPIQGDTEAFF. DNA for the CDR3: TGTGCCAGCAGCCCTATACAGGGGGACACTGAAGCTTTCTTT.

This clone was observed a handful of times. The CDR3 reads CASSGQGGMGNTIYF. For the CDR3, the DNA is TGTGCCAGCAGTGGACAGGGTGGAATGGGAAACACCATATATTTT. This chain links TRBV2 with TRBJ1-3, with TRBD1 matching 7 bases. Unmatched junction bases numbered 7, after V lost 4 bases and J lost 4 bases. CDR1 SNHLY and CDR2 FYNNEI come from the germline V gene. The CDR3 length is 15 residues.

In DNA, the CDR3 is TGTGCCAGCAGTTCCCAGGCAACTAATGAAAAACTGTTTTTT. It is translated as CASSSQATNEKLFF. The chain couples TRBV6-5 to TRBJ1-4; D is unresolved. The CDR3 is made up of 14 amino acids. The germline V gene encodes CDR1 MNHEY and CDR2 SVGAGI. Trimming pared 4 bases from V and 0 bases from J, leaving 6 bases between.

V and J are TRBV6-5 and TRBJ2-7; D is perhaps TRBD2 (6 bases). Germline CDR1 is MNHEY and CDR2 is SVGAGI. V lost 5 bases and J lost 3, with 14 bases in between. CDR3 size: 14 residues. The CDR3 coding sequence is TGTGCCAGCAGTAGAGAGGCGGGGAACTACGAGCAGTACTTC. Its translation: CASSREAGNYEQYF.

The chain is built from TRBV9 and TRBJ2-1; TRBD2 is a possible D gene (5 bases). Germline loops: CDR1 SGDLS, CDR2 YYNGEE. V shed 4 bases and J shed 6 bases, with 17 bases lying between them. The CDR3 is 15 amino acids. The chain's CDR3 is CASSSRSPGFNEQFF. The CDR3 DNA sequence: TGTGCCAGCAGCTCCCGGTCTCCGGGGTTCAATGAGCAGTTCTTC.

This chain connects TRBV25-1 to TRBJ2-3, with TRBD1 matching 10 bases. CDR3 length: 16 amino acids. From germline, CDR1 is MGHDK and CDR2 SYGVNS. V was pared by 2 bases and J by 4 bases, with 6 bases of the junction left unmatched. The CDR3 region has the DNA TGTGCCAGCAGTGAACCGAGACAGGGGGCATCAGATACGCAGTATTTT. Translating it yields CASSEPRQGASDTQYF.

V gene TRBV5-1 combines with J gene TRBJ1-2; D uncertain. Germline V gene lookup returns CDR1 SGHRS and CDR2 YFSETQ. The CDR3 spans 13 residues. V was trimmed by 2 bases and J by 1 base, leaving 6 bases between them. The CDR3 nucleotides read TGCGCCAGCAGCTTTGGCAGTAACTATGGCTACACCTTC. It is translated as CASSFGSNYGYTF.

This chain joins TRBV5-6 and TRBJ2-3; a weak D match, TRBD2 (5 bases). Germline V CDR1 and CDR2: SGHDT, YYEEEE. The CDR3 is 16 residues long. V was shortened by 3 bases and J by 0 bases, with 14 bases between the two germline ends. The CDR3 spells CASSSNTWTSTDTQYF. The CDR3 DNA reads TGTGCCAGCAGCTCCAATACGTGGACTAGCACAGATACGCAGTATTTT.

There are a few counts of this clone. This chain links TRBV7-9 with TRBJ2-7; 7 positions agree with TRBD2. Trimming removed 4 bases from V and 0 bases from J; junction bases left unmatched: 6. This CDR3 comprises 15 residues. CDR1 and CDR2 (germline): SEHNR, FQNEAQ (reference sequence). The CDR3 loop is CASSWAGESSYEQYF. CDR3 DNA sequence: TGTGCCAGCAGCTGGGCGGGGGAGAGCTCCTACGAGCAGTACTTC. Full variable domain (rest looked up from reference TRBV7-9 and TRBJ2-7): DTGVSQNPRHKITKRGQNVTFRCDPISEHNRLYWYRQTLGQGPEFLTYFQNEAQLEKSRLLSDRFSAERPKGSFSTLEIQRTEQGDSAMYLCASSWAGESSYEQYFGPGTRLTVT.

V and J are TRBV4-2 and TRBJ1-2; D perhaps matches TRBD1 (6 bases). Germline lookup yields CDR1 LGHNA and CDR2 YNFKEQ. The CDR3 covers 16 residues. The V and J ends lost 0 bases and 2 bases respectively, with 13 bases between them. CDR3 coding DNA: TGTGCCAGCAGCCAAGATCAGGCAGGGGCCAACTATGGCTACACCTTC. This codes for CASSQDQAGANYGYTF.

J is TRBJ2-3 and V is TRBV21-1; TRBD1 is the table's D call, not checked against the DNA. TRBV21-1 is tagged as a pseudogene. The CDR3 runs 15 residues. The CDR3 bases are TGTGCCAGCAGCGCCCTGGACAGGGGCCCAGATACGCAGTATTTT. Translated: CASSALDRGPDTQYF.

The rearrangement uses TRBV9 and TRBJ1-2, with 9 bases that match TRBD1. From germline, CDR1 is SGDLS and CDR2 YYNGEE. V was clipped by 0 bases and J by 4 bases; unmatched bases: 1. CDR3 length: 14 amino acids. CDR3 DNA: TGTGCCAGCAGCGTAGAGGACAGGGGCTATGGCTACACCTTC. Residues: CASSVEDRGYGYTF.

The chain recombines TRBV6-6 with TRBJ1-5, with no clear D. In germline, CDR1 is MNHNY, CDR2 SVGAGI (reference sequence). Trimming shortened V by 2 bases and J by 3 bases, and 5 bases separated the two germline ends. The length of the CDR3 is 13 residues. In DNA form, the CDR3 reads TGTGCCAGCAGTTACCTCGTCAATCAGCCCCAGCATTTT. The encoded protein is CASSYLVNQPQHF.

The genes are TRBV29-1 and TRBJ1-1; TRBD1 matches 9 bases. The CDR3 totals 13 residues. V shed 3 bases and J 3 bases; nucleotides not matched to a gene: 2. CDR1 is SQVTM, CDR2 ANQGSEA, per germline. This chain's CDR3 is CSVETGGHTEAFF. CDR3 in DNA: TGCAGCGTTGAGACAGGGGGGCACACTGAAGCTTTCTTT.

CDR3 nucleotides: TGCAGCGTAGCCACAGGGCCGGGCACTGAAGCTTTCTTT. It is translated as CSVATGPGTEAFF. J is TRBJ1-1 and V is TRBV29-1; TRBD1 might be the D (6 bases). The length of the CDR3 is 13 residues. V dropped 6 bases and J dropped 4 bases, with 15 bases sitting between them. Germline CDR1 and CDR2: SQVTM and ANQGSEA.

The chain links TRBV6-6 to TRBJ1-6; D perhaps matches TRBD1 (6 bases). This CDR3 region has 13 residues. Trimming took 2 bases from V and 7 from J, leaving 6 bases between them. Germline lookup yields CDR1 MNHNY and CDR2 SVGAGI (reference sequence). The CDR3 sequence is CASSYRGNSPLHF. The DNA of the CDR3 is TGTGCCAGCAGTTACAGGGGGAATTCACCCCTCCACTTT.

V and J are TRBV29-1 and TRBJ1-1, with D perhaps TRBD1 (6 bases). Between the trimmed V and J ends, which lost 4 bases and 2 bases, there was a span of 8 bases. This CDR3 comprises 12 residues. The germline V gene encodes CDR1 SQVTM and CDR2 ANQGSEA. The CDR3 nucleotides read TGCAGCGTTGCCAGGGGAAACACTGAAGCTTTCTTT. Translated: CSVARGNTEAFF.

The chain couples TRBV11-2 to TRBJ1-6, with 11 positions matching TRBD1. CDR3 length: 14 amino acids. The J segment lost 11 bases and the V segment lost 5 bases, leaving 5 bases of the junction unmatched. CDR1 is SGHAT, CDR2 FQNNGV, per germline. The CDR3, as DNA: TGTGCCAGCAGCCTGGGACAGGGGGGGGCACCCCTCCACTTT. Encoded protein: CASSLGQGGAPLHF.

This chain's CDR3 is CASSFRGQDSYEQYF. CDR3 bases: TGCGCCAGCAGCTTTAGGGGACAGGACTCCTACGAGCAGTACTTC. This chain uses TRBV5-1 with TRBJ2-7; TRBD1 matches 8 bases. From germline, CDR1 is SGHRS and CDR2 YFSETQ. J lost 0 bases, V lost 2 bases, and 4 bases had no gene match. CDR3 length: 15 residues.

The CDR3: CASSLGRVNKNYGYTF. CDR3 coding DNA: TGTGCCAGCAGCTTAGGCAGGGTAAATAAGAACTATGGCTACACCTTC. The rearrangement uses TRBV7-8 and TRBJ1-2; weak D call: TRBD1 (5 bases). V was clipped by 1 base and J by 2 bases, with 14 bases between them. The germline CDR1 and CDR2 sequences are SGHVS and FQNEAQ. The CDR3 has 16 residues.

This chain links TRBV2 with TRBJ1-5; 9 bases match TRBD1. Trimming took 0 bases from V and 2 from J; bases not matched to a gene: 2. In germline, CDR1 is SNHLY, CDR2 FYNNEI. CDR3 size: 16 residues. For the CDR3, the DNA is TGTGCCAGCAGTGAAGCAAGGACAGGGGGCAATCAGCCCCAGCATTTT. Its protein product is CASSEARTGGNQPQHF.

This chain links TRBV28 with TRBJ2-3, with D perhaps matching TRBD2 (6 bases). Trimming pared 6 bases from V and 3 bases from J, leaving 16 bases between. The V gene's germline CDR1 is MDHEN and CDR2 SYDVKM. The CDR3 extends over 15 amino acids. The CDR3 DNA is TGTGCCAGCAGCCTCGGAGGGTCCGGGACAGATACGCAGTATTTT. Protein product: CASSLGGSGTDTQYF.

This chain joins TRBV5-1 and TRBJ2-7; D gene ambiguous. CDR1 and CDR2 from the germline V gene are SGHRS and YFSETQ. The ends were cut back, 5 bases at V and 2 bases at J, with 17 bases in the middle. The CDR3 is 15 amino acids. CDR3 sequence (DNA): TGCGCCAGCAGAAAAAGGCAGGAAAACGCCTACGAGCAGTACTTC. It is translated as CASRKRQENAYEQYF.